Listed below are T cell receptor beta chains from one sample, sequenced in a study of cytomegalovirus exposure and HLA in healthy donors. TCRdb keeps only in-frame clones here, not all; method: immunoSEQ multiplex PCR. The sample records under 170,000 clones, approximately 85% being singletons. Sequencing was performed on PBMCs. Receptors were obtained from a man aged 50 to 60 in good health and CMV-seropositive. CDR3s leave out the opening cysteine and the closing phenylalanine or tryptophan.

V	length	J	CDR3
TRBV28	12	TRBJ1-1	ASKINRDAGEAF
TRBV6-5	12	TRBJ2-7	ASSRPTGTNEQY
TRBV10-3	13	TRBJ2-5	AISESKRYQETQY
TRBV19	12	TRBJ2-2	ASSMASNTGELF
TRBV7-9	13	TRBJ1-5	ASSGDPAGRQPQH
TRBV5-1	12	TRBJ2-7	ASSLVQGAYEQY
TRBV6-5	13	TRBJ2-5	ASSRRRDSQETQY
TRBV11-2	9	TRBJ2-7	ASSSYYEQY
TRBV30	11	TRBJ1-1	AWLGQGLAEAF
TRBV6-1	13	TRBJ2-5	ASSEKETGQETQY
TRBV4-2	13	TRBJ2-7	ASSQDKGEWYEQY
TRBV6-1	11	TRBJ1-2	ASREAGTGGYT
TRBV5-1	12	TRBJ2-6	ASRDSSGANVLT
TRBV13	13	TRBJ1-2	ASSLGRQTSGGYT
TRBV27	11	TRBJ1-5	ASSFDRERPQH
TRBV11-3	11	TRBJ2-5	ASSRSGGETQY
TRBV6-6	13	TRBJ1-5	ASSAGTGRDQPQH
TRBV6-6	13	TRBJ2-5	ASRTGQGYQETQY
TRBV5-1	15	TRBJ1-4	ASSESLGAPANEKLF
TRBV19	13	TRBJ2-7	ASSTTGTASYEQY
TRBV5-1	13	TRBJ2-1	ASSEDRGHYNEQF
TRBV5-4	11	TRBJ2-3	ASSLTSGDTQY
TRBV9	13	TRBJ1-1	ASSVTGEMNTEAF
TRBV7-2	12	TRBJ1-2	ASSRLTGNYGYT
TRBV19	13	TRBJ2-1	ASSATSSSYNEQF
TRBV10-1	14	TRBJ2-3	ASSARTTGGFDTQY
TRBV27	12	TRBJ2-3	ASTQRGSTDTQY
TRBV6-1	12	TRBJ1-5	ASSGGQSNQPQH
TRBV6-5	13	TRBJ1-3	ASTLQGPLGNTIY
TRBV7-8	18	TRBJ2-1	ASSPRTSGRAWGSYNEQF
TRBV6-6	10	TRBJ2-5	ASSRQGGTQY
TRBV5-4	13	TRBJ2-7	ASSSTSGFSYEQY
TRBV18	12	TRBJ1-1	ASSPPGQLREAF
TRBV10-1	13	TRBJ1-1	ASSDGLWGNTEAF
TRBV19	12	TRBJ2-5	ASSIGGSGETQY
TRBV28	15	TRBJ1-1	ASSPRPGTAEHTEAF
TRBV30	12	TRBJ2-3	AWSGLAVTDTQY
TRBV7-2	13	TRBJ1-2	ASSLGSAEDYGYT
TRBV11-2	15	TRBJ2-1	ASSRLLGLAGINEQF
TRBV11-2	13	TRBJ1-2	ASSLGTANNYGYT
TRBV5-4	13	TRBJ2-7	ASSLTGLATYEQY
TRBV4-1	12	TRBJ1-3	ASSQSSLRAAIY
TRBV4-1	14	TRBJ2-7	ASSLLPPLAAYEQY
TRBV12-5	11	TRBJ2-7	ASARGPGYEQY